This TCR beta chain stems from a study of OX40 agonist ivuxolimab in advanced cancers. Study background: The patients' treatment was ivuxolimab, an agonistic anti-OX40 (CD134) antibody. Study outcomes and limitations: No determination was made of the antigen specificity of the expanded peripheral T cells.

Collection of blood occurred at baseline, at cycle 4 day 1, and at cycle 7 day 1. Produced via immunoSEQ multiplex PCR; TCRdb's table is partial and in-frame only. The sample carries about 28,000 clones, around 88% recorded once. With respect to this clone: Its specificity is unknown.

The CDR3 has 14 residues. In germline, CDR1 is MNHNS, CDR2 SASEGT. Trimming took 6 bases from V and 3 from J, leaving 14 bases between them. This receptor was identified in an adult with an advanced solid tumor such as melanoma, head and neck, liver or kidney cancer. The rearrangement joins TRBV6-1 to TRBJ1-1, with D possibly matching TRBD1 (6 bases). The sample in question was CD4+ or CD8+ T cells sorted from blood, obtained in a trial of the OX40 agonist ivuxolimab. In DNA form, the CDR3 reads TGTGCCAGCAGGGAGAGGGGGGGGGACACTGAAGCTTTCTTT. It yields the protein CASRERGGDTEAFF.